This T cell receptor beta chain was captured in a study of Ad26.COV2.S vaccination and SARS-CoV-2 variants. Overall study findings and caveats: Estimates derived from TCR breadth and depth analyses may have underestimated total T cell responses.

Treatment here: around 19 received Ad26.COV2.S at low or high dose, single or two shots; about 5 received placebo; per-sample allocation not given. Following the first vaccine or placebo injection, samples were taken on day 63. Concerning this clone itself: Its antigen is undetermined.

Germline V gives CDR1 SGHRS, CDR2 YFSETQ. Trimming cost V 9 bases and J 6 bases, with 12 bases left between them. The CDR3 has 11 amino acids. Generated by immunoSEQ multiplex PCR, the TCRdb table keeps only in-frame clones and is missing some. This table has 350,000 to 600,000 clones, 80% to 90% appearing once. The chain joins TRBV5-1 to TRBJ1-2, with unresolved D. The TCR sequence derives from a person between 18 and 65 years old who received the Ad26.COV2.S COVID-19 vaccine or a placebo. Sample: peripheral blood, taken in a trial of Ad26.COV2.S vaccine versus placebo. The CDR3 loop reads CATELLDGYTF. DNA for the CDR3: TGCGCCACCGAGCTTTTAGATGGCTACACCTTC.